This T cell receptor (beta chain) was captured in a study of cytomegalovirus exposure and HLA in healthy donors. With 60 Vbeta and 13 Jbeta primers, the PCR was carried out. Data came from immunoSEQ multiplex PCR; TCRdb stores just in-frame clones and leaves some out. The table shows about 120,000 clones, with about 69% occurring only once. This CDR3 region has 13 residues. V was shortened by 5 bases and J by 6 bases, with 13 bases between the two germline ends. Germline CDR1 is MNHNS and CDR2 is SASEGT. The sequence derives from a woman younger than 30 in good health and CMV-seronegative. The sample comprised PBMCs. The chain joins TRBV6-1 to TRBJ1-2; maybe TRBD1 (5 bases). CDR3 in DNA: TGTGCCAGCAGTCCACAGGAAGGAGATGGCTACACCTTC. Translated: CASSPQEGDGYTF.